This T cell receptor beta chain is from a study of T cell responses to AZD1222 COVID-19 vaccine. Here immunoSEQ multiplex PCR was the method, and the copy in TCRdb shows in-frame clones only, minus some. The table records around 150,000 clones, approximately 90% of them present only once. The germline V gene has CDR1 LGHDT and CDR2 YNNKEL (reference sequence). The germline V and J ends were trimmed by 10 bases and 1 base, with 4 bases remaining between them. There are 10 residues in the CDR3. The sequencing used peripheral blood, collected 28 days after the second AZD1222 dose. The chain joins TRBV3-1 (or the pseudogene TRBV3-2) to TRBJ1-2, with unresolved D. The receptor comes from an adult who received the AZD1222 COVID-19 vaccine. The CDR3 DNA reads TGTGCCACCTTTAACTATGGCTACACCTTC. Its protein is CATFNYGYTF.